A selection of T cell receptor beta chains follows, all from one sample in a study of cytomegalovirus exposure and HLA in healthy donors. Generated by immunoSEQ multiplex PCR, the TCRdb table keeps only in-frame clones and is missing some. Here the sample spans under 200,000 clones, 80% to 85% being singletons. Sequencing was carried out using PBMCs. The receptors here all came from a male donor in good health and CMV-seropositive. Each CDR3 is given with its conserved first and last residue. Fields, in order: CDR3 DNA, CDR3 protein, clone size, J gene, V gene, D gene. The D gene is left open where the match is weak. Clone size, where shown, is once, few, many, or a class for clones that have expanded.

cdr3_nt: TGTGCCAGCTCACCGGACAGGGTAAGGACTGAAGCTTTCTTT; cdr3_aa: CASSPDRVRTEAFF; clone_size: NA; j_call: TRBJ1-1; v_call: TRBV18; d_call: TRBD1
cdr3_nt: TGTGCCAGCAGCATCACCGGGACAGGGGTTGGAAACACCATATATTTT; cdr3_aa: CASSITGTGVGNTIYF; clone_size: NA; j_call: TRBJ1-3; v_call: TRBV7-2; d_call: TRBD1
cdr3_nt: TGTGCCAGCAGTGTCCAGGGAGGGGGAGGCACCGGGGAGCTGTTTTTT; cdr3_aa: CASSVQGGGGTGELFF; clone_size: NA; j_call: TRBJ2-2; v_call: TRBV27; d_call: NA
cdr3_nt: TGTGCCAGCTCACCACGGGAGGGAGAAAAACTGTTTTTT; cdr3_aa: CASSPREGEKLFF; clone_size: NA; j_call: TRBJ1-4; v_call: TRBV18; d_call: NA
cdr3_nt: TGCAGCGTCCTAAGGCGGGACTACGAGCAGTACTTC; cdr3_aa: CSVLRRDYEQYF; clone_size: NA; j_call: TRBJ2-7; v_call: TRBV29-1; d_call: NA
cdr3_nt: TGTGCCATCAAAGGGGTCGGCAACACTGAAGCTTTCTTT; cdr3_aa: CAIKGVGNTEAFF; clone_size: NA; j_call: TRBJ1-1; v_call: TRBV10-3; d_call: NA
cdr3_nt: TGTGCCTGGAGTGTTAGACAGGGATGGGTCTTGTTCACCGGGGAGCTGTTTTTT; cdr3_aa: CAWSVRQGWVLFTGELFF; clone_size: NA; j_call: TRBJ2-2; v_call: TRBV30; d_call: TRBD1
cdr3_nt: TGCGCCAGCAGCCAGAAACCCACTGCCTGGAGCCACGAGCAGTACTTC; cdr3_aa: CASSQKPTAWSHEQYF; clone_size: NA; j_call: TRBJ2-7; v_call: TRBV4-3; d_call: NA
cdr3_nt: TGTGCCAGCAGTTTCAAGAGAACAGGGTCCACAATCGAGGAGACCCAGTACTTC; cdr3_aa: CASSFKRTGSTIEETQYF; clone_size: once; j_call: TRBJ2-5; v_call: TRBV27; d_call: NA
cdr3_nt: TGTGCCAGCAGCACGGACAGATCTCACAATGAGCAGTTCTTC; cdr3_aa: CASSTDRSHNEQFF; clone_size: few; j_call: TRBJ2-1; v_call: TRBV7-8; d_call: NA
cdr3_nt: TGTGCCAGCAGTTCCGGGAAGGGGGCCCCCTACGAGCAGTACTTC; cdr3_aa: CASSSGKGAPYEQYF; clone_size: few; j_call: TRBJ2-7; v_call: TRBV6-5; d_call: TRBD1
cdr3_nt: TGTGCCAGTAGTAGGCCTTGGGGAGGGGAGACCCAGTACTTC; cdr3_aa: CASSRPWGGETQYF; clone_size: NA; j_call: TRBJ2-5; v_call: TRBV19; d_call: TRBD2
cdr3_nt: TGTGCCAGCAGTCCGACGGACTGGAGCTCCTACAATGAGCAGTTCTTC; cdr3_aa: CASSPTDWSSYNEQFF; clone_size: NA; j_call: TRBJ2-1; v_call: TRBV27; d_call: NA
cdr3_nt: TGTGCCAGCAGCTCGGGACTAGCGTCCGGGGAGCTGTTTTTT; cdr3_aa: CASSSGLASGELFF; clone_size: NA; j_call: TRBJ2-2; v_call: TRBV5-4; d_call: TRBD2
cdr3_nt: TGTGCCAGCAGTGAAGGACTCTCCGCGGGCGAGCAGTACTTC; cdr3_aa: CASSEGLSAGEQYF; clone_size: NA; j_call: TRBJ2-7; v_call: TRBV2; d_call: NA
cdr3_nt: TGCGCCAGCAGCCAAGAAGTTCGAGCTAGCGGGGGAATTAGCACAGATACGCAGTATTTT; cdr3_aa: CASSQEVRASGGISTDTQYF; clone_size: NA; j_call: TRBJ2-3; v_call: TRBV4-3; d_call: TRBD2
cdr3_nt: TGTGCCAGCAGCACGACTAGGGTGGATGAGCAGTTCTTC; cdr3_aa: CASSTTRVDEQFF; clone_size: NA; j_call: TRBJ2-1; v_call: TRBV11-3; d_call: NA
cdr3_nt: TGTGCCAGCGTTACGGCGGGAGGGACCAAAAACAGTCAGTACTTC; cdr3_aa: CASVTAGGTKNSQYF; clone_size: NA; j_call: TRBJ2-4; v_call: TRBV6-6; d_call: TRBD2
cdr3_nt: TGCAGTGCTTCAGGGGCTGGTGAAGCTTTCTTT; cdr3_aa: CSASGAGEAFF; clone_size: NA; j_call: TRBJ1-1; v_call: TRBV20-1; d_call: NA
cdr3_nt: TGTGCCAGCAGTTTAAAAGCCGGGGTCAGCTCCTACGAGCAGTACTTC; cdr3_aa: CASSLKAGVSSYEQYF; clone_size: few; j_call: TRBJ2-7; v_call: TRBV27; d_call: NA
cdr3_nt: TGTGCCAGCAGCGTTGATAGGGACAGAGGAGGGTCAATGTACACTGAAGCTTTCTTT; cdr3_aa: CASSVDRDRGGSMYTEAFF; clone_size: NA; j_call: TRBJ1-1; v_call: TRBV9; d_call: TRBD1
cdr3_nt: TGTGCCAGCAGCGTAGGCCCCCCTAGCGGGGTGACCAACTACGAGCAGTACTTC; cdr3_aa: CASSVGPPSGVTNYEQYF; clone_size: NA; j_call: TRBJ2-7; v_call: TRBV9; d_call: TRBD2
cdr3_nt: TGTGCCAGCAGCGAACGGGACTTGAACACCGGGGAGCTGTTTTTT; cdr3_aa: CASSERDLNTGELFF; clone_size: NA; j_call: TRBJ2-2; v_call: TRBV7-9; d_call: NA
cdr3_nt: TGTGCCAGCAGTTACAGGGGGGAGTTTGGAGTGGATGGCTACACCTTC; cdr3_aa: CASSYRGEFGVDGYTF; clone_size: NA; j_call: TRBJ1-2; v_call: TRBV5-6; d_call: TRBD1
cdr3_nt: TGTGCCAGCTCACCACAGGGCCCACGGGAGGGCTACACCTTC; cdr3_aa: CASSPQGPREGYTF; clone_size: NA; j_call: TRBJ1-2; v_call: TRBV18; d_call: NA
cdr3_nt: TGCGCCAGCAGTGAGTCCCGGGACAGGGGGTTTAATTCACCCCTCCACTTT; cdr3_aa: CASSESRDRGFNSPLHF; clone_size: NA; j_call: TRBJ1-6; v_call: TRBV10-1; d_call: TRBD1
cdr3_nt: TGTTCCAGCAGCCATGGCGGGCTCGAGCAGTACTTC; cdr3_aa: CSSSHGGLEQYF; clone_size: NA; j_call: TRBJ2-7; v_call: TRBV7-9; d_call: NA
cdr3_nt: TGTGCCAGCAGCCCCAGGGGACTAGCGGGAGGGTCTGTTTGGGGGCAGTATTTT; cdr3_aa: CASSPRGLAGGSVWGQYF; clone_size: once; j_call: TRBJ2-3; v_call: TRBV27; d_call: TRBD2
cdr3_nt: TGTGCCAGCAGTTGGGGACTAGCCGCCGAGCAGTACTTC; cdr3_aa: CASSWGLAAEQYF; clone_size: NA; j_call: TRBJ2-7; v_call: TRBV6-5; d_call: TRBD2
cdr3_nt: TGTGCCAGCAGCCGAATTGGTCAGGGGGATCGTGGCTACACCTTC; cdr3_aa: CASSRIGQGDRGYTF; clone_size: NA; j_call: TRBJ1-2; v_call: TRBV27; d_call: TRBD1
cdr3_nt: TGCGCCAGCAGCTTGGGGACAGTTGGGCAGCCCCAGCATTTT; cdr3_aa: CASSLGTVGQPQHF; clone_size: NA; j_call: TRBJ1-5; v_call: TRBV5-1; d_call: NA